This entry lists 7 T cell receptor beta chains sequenced from one sample in a study of blood T cell repertoires in COVID-19. Clones were read by immunoSEQ multiplex PCR, and TCRdb kept only the in-frame ones, dropping some. The table has hundreds of thousands of clones, around nine tenths seen once. What was sequenced was peripheral blood. These receptors all come from a woman in her seventies with COVID-19, enrolled during active disease.

The rearrangement links TRBV4-2 to TRBJ1-1, with D unresolved. The CDR3 runs to 14 residues. Germline V CDR1 and CDR2: LGHNA, YNFKEQ. Trimming stripped 0 bases from V and 3 bases from J, with 8 bases between. CDR3 DNA: TGTGCCAGCAGCCAAGACCCTGACTACACTGAAGCTTTCTTT. Its protein product is CASSQDPDYTEAFF.

The CDR3 coding sequence is TGTGCCACCAGCAACAGGAACACTGAAGCTTTCTTT. Translation gives CATSNRNTEAFF. The genes are TRBV15 and TRBJ1-1; D unclear. The CDR3 extends over 12 amino acids. The germline V gene has CDR1 LNHNV and CDR2 YYDKDF (reference sequence). The V gene lost 4 bases and the J gene lost 1 base, with 4 bases spanning the gap.

The gene calls are TRBV19 and TRBJ2-1, with D perhaps TRBD2 (6 bases). The germline CDR1 and CDR2 sequences are LNHDA and SQIVND (reference sequence). V dropped 8 bases and J dropped 9 bases, with 20 bases sitting between them. The CDR3 extends over 14 amino acids. CDR3: CASFAPVGGGEQFF. In nucleotides, the CDR3 is TGTGCCAGTTTCGCCCCCGTTGGGGGAGGTGAGCAGTTCTTC.

V and J are TRBV3-1 (or the pseudogene TRBV3-2) and TRBJ2-7; 9 bases are shared with TRBD2. The V segment lost 4 bases and the J segment 6 bases; nucleotides outside the gene matches: 10. There are 15 residues in the CDR3. Germline CDR1 reads LGHDT; CDR2 reads YNNKEL (reference sequence). The CDR3 loop is CASSRGGLAGSEQYF. In DNA form, the CDR3 reads TGTGCCAGCAGCCGGGGGGGGCTAGCGGGGAGCGAGCAGTACTTC.

On this clone: Different DNA sequences within this sample yield the same CDR3. The CDR3 is CASSQRDTEAFF. Here the CDR3 DNA reads TGTGCCAGCAGCCAGAGGGATACTGAAGCTTTCTTT. The chain combines TRBV3-1 (or the pseudogene TRBV3-2) with TRBJ1-1; no clear D gene. Germline CDR1 reads LGHDT; CDR2 reads YNNKEL (reference sequence). This CDR3 has 12 amino acids. Deletions cut 3 bases from V and 5 bases from J, with 7 bases between.

V gene TRBV5-1 combines with J gene TRBJ2-7, with TRBD1 matching 8 bases. CDR3 size: 15 residues. From germline, CDR1 is SGHRS and CDR2 YFSETQ. Trimming cost V 4 bases and J 7 bases; bases outside gene matches: 13. The CDR3 protein is CASSQGTGGLREQYF. The CDR3 bases are TGCGCCAGCAGCCAAGGGACAGGAGGTTTGAGGGAGCAGTACTTC.

The chain carries TRBV10-2 and TRBJ2-2; D is possibly TRBD1 (6 bases). CDR1 is WSHSY, CDR2 SAAADI, per germline. The CDR3 sequence is 15 residues long. Trimming stripped 5 bases from V and 1 base from J, with 11 bases between. The CDR3 coding sequence is TGCGCCAGCAGTAACAGGGACCTGAACACCGGGGAGCTGTTTTTT. This translates into CASSNRDLNTGELFF.